The T cell receptor beta chain under discussion was sequenced for a study of blood T cell repertoires in COVID-19. Study in general: The cDNA or gDNA used as material had been derived from T cells, B-cell-depleted T cells, or PBMCs.

Clones were read by immunoSEQ multiplex PCR, and TCRdb kept only the in-frame ones, dropping some. The sample includes approximately 300,000 clones, approximately 85% of them seen just once. Looked up from germline, CDR1 is KGHSH and CDR2 is LQKENI. This CDR3 has 15 residues. V dropped 2 bases and J dropped 5 bases, with 13 bases sitting between them. The sequencing sample was made of peripheral blood. This clonotype was obtained from a human donor with COVID-19, enrolled during active disease. The donor label of this sample is uncertain. The V call is TRBV18, the J call TRBJ1-5; D is possibly TRBD1 (5 bases). CDR3 amino acids: CASSPSQGGDQPQHF. CDR3 DNA sequence: TGTGCCAGCTCACCAAGCCAGGGCGGGGATCAGCCCCAGCATTTT. The whole variable domain, remainder taken from reference TRBV18 and TRBJ1-5, is NAGVMQNPRHLVRRRGQEARLRCSPMKGHSHVYWYRQLPEEGLKFMVYLQKENIIDESGMPKERFSAEFPKEGPSILRIQQVVRGDSAAYFCASSPSQGGDQPQHFGDGTRLSIL.